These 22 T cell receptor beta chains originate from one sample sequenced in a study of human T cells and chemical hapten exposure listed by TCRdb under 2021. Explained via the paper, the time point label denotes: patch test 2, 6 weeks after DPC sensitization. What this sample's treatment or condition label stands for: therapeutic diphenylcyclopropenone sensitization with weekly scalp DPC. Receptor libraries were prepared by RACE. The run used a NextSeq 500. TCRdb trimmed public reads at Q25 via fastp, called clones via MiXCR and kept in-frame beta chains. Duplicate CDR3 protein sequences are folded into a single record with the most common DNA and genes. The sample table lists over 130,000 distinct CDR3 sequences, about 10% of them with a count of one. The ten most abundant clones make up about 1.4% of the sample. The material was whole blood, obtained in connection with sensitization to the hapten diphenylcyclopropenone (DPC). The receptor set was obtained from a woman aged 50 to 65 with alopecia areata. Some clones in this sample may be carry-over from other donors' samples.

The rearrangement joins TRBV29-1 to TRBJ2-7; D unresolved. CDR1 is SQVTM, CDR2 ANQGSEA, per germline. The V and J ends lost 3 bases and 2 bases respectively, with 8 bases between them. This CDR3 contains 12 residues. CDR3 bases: TGCAGCGTTGAGTACAGTCCCTACGAGCAGTACTTC. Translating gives CSVEYSPYEQYF.

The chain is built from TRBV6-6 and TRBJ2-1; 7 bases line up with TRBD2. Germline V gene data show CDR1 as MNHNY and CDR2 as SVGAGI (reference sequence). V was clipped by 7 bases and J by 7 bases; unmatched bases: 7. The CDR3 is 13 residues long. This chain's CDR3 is CASNPSGGNEQFF. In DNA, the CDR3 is TGTGCCAGCAACCCTAGCGGTGGGAATGAGCAGTTCTTC.

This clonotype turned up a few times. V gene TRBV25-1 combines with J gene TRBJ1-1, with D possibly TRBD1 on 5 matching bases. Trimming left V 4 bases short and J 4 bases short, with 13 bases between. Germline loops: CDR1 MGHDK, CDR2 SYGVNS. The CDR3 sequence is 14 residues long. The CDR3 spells CASSGGWPGTEAFF. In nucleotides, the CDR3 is TGTGCCAGCAGTGGGGGGTGGCCGGGCACTGAAGCTTTCTTT.

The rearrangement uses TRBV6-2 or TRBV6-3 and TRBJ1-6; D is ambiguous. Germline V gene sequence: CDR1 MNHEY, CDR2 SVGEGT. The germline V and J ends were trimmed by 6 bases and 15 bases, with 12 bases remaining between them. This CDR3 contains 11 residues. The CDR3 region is CASSPGARLHF. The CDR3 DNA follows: TGTGCCAGCAGCCCGGGAGCCCGCCTCCACTTT.

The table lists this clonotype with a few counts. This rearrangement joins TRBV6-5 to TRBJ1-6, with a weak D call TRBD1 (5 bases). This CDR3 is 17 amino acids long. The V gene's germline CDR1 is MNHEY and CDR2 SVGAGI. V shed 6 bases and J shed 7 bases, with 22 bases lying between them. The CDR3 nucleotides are TGTGCCAGCAGCAAATTGACAGCCCCCATTAGGAATTCACCCCTCCACTTT. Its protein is CASSKLTAPIRNSPLHF.

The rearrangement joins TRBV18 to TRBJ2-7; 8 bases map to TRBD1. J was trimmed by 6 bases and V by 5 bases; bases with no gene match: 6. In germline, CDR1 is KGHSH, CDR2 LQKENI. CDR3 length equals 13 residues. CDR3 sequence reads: CASSATGVSEQYF. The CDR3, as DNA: TGTGCCAGCTCAGCGACAGGGGTCAGCGAGCAGTACTTC.

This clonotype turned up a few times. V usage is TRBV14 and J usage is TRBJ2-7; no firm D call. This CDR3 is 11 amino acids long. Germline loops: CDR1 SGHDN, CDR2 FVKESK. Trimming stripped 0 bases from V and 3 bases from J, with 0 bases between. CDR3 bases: TGTGCCAGCAGCCAAGACTACGAGCAGTACTTC. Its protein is CASSQDYEQYF. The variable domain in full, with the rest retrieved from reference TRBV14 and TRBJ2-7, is EAGVTQFPSHSVIEKGQTVTLRCDPISGHDNLYWYRRVMGKEIKFLLHFVKESKQDESGMPNNRFLAERTGGTYSTLKVQPAELEDSGVYFCASSQDYEQYFGPGTRLTVT.

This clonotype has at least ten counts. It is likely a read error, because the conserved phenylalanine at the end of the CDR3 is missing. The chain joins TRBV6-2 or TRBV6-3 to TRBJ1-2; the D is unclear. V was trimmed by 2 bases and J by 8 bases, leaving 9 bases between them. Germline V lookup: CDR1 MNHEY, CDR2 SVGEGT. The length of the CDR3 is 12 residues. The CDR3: CASSYRGGGYTV. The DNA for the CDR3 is TGTGCCAGCAGTTACCGGGGAGGCGGCTACACCGTC.

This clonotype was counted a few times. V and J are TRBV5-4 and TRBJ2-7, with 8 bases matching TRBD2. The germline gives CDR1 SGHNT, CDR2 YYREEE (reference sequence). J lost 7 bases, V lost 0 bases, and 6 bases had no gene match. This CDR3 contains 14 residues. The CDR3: CASSLVAGRAEQYF. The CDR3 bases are TGTGCCAGCAGCTTGGTAGCGGGGCGCGCGGAGCAGTACTTC.

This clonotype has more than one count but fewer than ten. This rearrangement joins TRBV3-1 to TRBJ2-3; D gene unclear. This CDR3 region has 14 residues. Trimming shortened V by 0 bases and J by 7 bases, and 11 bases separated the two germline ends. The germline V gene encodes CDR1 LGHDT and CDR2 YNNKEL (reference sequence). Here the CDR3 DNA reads TGTGCCAGCAGCCAAGACTTTGGTCGGAATACGCAGTATTTT. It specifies CASSQDFGRNTQYF.

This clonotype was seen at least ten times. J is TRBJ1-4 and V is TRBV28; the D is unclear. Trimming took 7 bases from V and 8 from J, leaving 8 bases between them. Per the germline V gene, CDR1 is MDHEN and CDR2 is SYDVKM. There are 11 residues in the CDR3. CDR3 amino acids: CASNRREKLFF. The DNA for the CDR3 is TGTGCCAGCAACAGACGGGAAAAACTGTTTTTT.

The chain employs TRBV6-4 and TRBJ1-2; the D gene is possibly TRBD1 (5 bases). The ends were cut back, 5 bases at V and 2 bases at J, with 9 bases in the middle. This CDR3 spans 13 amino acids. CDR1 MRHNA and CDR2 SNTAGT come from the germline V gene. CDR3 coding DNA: TGTGCCAGCAGTAGACAGCCAAACTATGGCTACACCTTC. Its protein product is CASSRQPNYGYTF.

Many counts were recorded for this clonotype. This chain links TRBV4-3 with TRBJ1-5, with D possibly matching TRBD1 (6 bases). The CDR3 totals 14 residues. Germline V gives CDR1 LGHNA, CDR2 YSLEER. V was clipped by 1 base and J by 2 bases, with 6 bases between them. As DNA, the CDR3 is TGCGCCAGCAGCCAAGGACAGGGCAATCAGCCCCAGCATTTT. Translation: CASSQGQGNQPQHF.

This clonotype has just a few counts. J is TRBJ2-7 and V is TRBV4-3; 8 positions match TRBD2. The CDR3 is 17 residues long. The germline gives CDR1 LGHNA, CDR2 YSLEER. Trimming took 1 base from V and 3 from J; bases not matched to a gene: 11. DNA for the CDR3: TGCGCCAGCAGCCAAGGCGCCCCAGCGGGAGTGAGCTACGAGCAGTACTTC. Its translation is CASSQGAPAGVSYEQYF.

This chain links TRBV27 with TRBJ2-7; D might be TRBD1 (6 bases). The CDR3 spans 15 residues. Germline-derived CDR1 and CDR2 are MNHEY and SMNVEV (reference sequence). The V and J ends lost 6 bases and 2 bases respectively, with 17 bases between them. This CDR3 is CASRQQGISTYEQYF. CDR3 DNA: TGTGCCAGCAGACAACAGGGAATATCCACCTACGAGCAGTACTTC.

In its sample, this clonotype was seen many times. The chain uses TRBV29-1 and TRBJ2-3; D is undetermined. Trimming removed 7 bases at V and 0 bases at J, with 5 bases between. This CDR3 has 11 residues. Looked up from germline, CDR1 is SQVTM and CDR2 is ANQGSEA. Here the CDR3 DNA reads TGCAGCGAACGGAGCACAGATACGCAGTATTTT. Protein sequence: CSERSTDTQYF.

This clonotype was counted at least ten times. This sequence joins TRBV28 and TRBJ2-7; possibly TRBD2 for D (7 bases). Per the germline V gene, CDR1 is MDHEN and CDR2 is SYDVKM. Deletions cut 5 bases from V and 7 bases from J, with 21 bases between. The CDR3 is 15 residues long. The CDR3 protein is CASSRGGSAGREQYF. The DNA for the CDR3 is TGTGCCAGCAGTAGGGGGGGTAGCGCGGGACGGGAGCAGTACTTC.

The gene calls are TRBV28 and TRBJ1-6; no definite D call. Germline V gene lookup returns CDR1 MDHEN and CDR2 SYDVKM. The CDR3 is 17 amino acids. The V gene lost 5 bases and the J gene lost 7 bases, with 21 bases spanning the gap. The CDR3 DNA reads TGTGCCAGCAGTATATACTCTGCGATGGGTAGGAATTCACCCCTCCACTTT. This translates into CASSIYSAMGRNSPLHF.

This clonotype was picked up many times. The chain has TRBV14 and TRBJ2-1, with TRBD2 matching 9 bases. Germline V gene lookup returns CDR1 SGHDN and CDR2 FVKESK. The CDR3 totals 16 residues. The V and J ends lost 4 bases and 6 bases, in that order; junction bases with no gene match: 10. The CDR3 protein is CASSPGSGRLPNEQFF. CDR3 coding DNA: TGTGCCAGCAGCCCCGGTAGCGGGAGACTCCCCAATGAGCAGTTCTTC.

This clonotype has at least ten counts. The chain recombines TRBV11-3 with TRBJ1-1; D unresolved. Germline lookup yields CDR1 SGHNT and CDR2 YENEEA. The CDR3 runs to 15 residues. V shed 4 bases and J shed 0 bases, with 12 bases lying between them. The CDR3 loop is CASSSRPKMNTEAFF. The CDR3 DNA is TGTGCCAGCAGCTCGCGACCTAAAATGAACACTGAAGCTTTCTTT.

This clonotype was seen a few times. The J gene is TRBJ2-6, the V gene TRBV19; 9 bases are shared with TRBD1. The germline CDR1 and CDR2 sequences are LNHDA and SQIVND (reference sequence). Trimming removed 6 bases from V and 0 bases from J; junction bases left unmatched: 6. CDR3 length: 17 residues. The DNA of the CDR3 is TGTGCCAGTAGGGGGGACAGGGTGGTCTCTGGGGCCAACGTCCTGACTTTC. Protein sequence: CASRGDRVVSGANVLTF.

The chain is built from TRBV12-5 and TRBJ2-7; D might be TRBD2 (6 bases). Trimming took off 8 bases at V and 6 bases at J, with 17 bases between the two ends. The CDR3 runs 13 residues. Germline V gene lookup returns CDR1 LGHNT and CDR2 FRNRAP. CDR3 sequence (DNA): TGTGCTAGTAAGGAGGGTTTAACTAGCGAGCAGTACTTC. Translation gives CASKEGLTSEQYF.